This entry lists 8 T cell receptor beta chains sequenced from one sample in a study of identical twins. TCRdb itself ran the 5' RACE reads through MiXCR, one entry per CDR3 protein. The table includes about 920,000 distinct CDR3 sequences, about 12% detected once. The same sample was also used in a study of yellow fever vaccine responses in identical twins.

Input material: PBMCs. Receptor source: a woman under 30 in good health.

This clonotype was observed a few times. The V gene is TRBV27, the J gene TRBJ2-1, with D perhaps TRBD2 (6 bases). CDR1 is MNHEY and CDR2 is SMNVEV in the germline V gene (reference sequence). With 1 base removed from V and 5 bases from J, the gap between germline ends came to 12 bases. The CDR3 extends over 15 amino acids. The CDR3, as DNA: TGTGCCAGCAGTTTATGGGGCGGGAACCACAATGAGCAGTTCTTC. The encoded protein is CASSLWGGNHNEQFF.

Comments on this clonotype: A read error is possible here, since a much larger clone lies one base away. The rearrangement uses TRBV29-1 and TRBJ2-1; 13 positions match TRBD2. Trimming at V came to 6 bases and at J to 8 bases, leaving 7 bases not matched to a gene. The CDR3 spans 14 residues. Germline V gene data show CDR1 as SQVTM and CDR2 as ANQGSEA. The CDR3 reads CSVVTSGGADEQFF. Written as DNA, the CDR3 is TGCAGCGTCGTCACTAGCGGGGGGGCGGATGAGCAGTTCTTC.

In this sample, this clonotype turned up many times. The chain uses TRBV20-1 and TRBJ2-2, with D unclear. Looked up from germline, CDR1 is DFQATT and CDR2 is SNEGSKA (reference sequence). V was pared by 0 bases and J by 0 bases, with 5 bases between. This CDR3 is built from 14 residues. The CDR3 loop reads CSARDSTNTGELFF. CDR3 nucleotide sequence: TGCAGTGCTAGAGACAGTACGAACACCGGGGAGCTGTTTTTT.

This clonotype was counted between two and nine times. The chain uses TRBV15 and TRBJ2-3; a possible D gene is TRBD2 (5 bases). Germline values: CDR1 LNHNV, CDR2 YYDKDF (reference sequence). CDR3 length equals 16 residues. Trimming removed 0 bases at V and 3 bases at J, with 13 bases between. In nucleotides, the CDR3 is TGTGCCACCAGCAGAGACCCAGGAGGTTCTACAGATACGCAGTATTTT. Its translation is CATSRDPGGSTDTQYF.

Only a few counts were recorded for this clonotype. The chain employs TRBV11-2 and TRBJ2-7; D is ambiguous. The germline V gene has CDR1 SGHAT and CDR2 FQNNGV. The CDR3 is 13 amino acids. V lost 3 bases and J lost 3, with 9 bases in between. The chain's CDR3 is CASSLATGYEQYV. Written as DNA, the CDR3 is TGTGCCAGCAGCTTGGCGACGGGCTACGAGCAGTACGTC.

The table lists this clonotype with a few counts. The chain combines TRBV20-1 with TRBJ2-5, with D possibly matching TRBD1 (5 bases). Trimming pared 7 bases from V and 4 bases from J, leaving 22 bases between. The CDR3 totals 15 residues. Germline assignment: CDR1 DFQATT and CDR2 SNEGSKA (reference sequence). For the CDR3, the DNA is TGCAGTGGCGTACCATTACAAGGGGCTGGAGAGACCCAGTACTTC. Translated: CSGVPLQGAGETQYF.

This clonotype turned up a few times. The genes are TRBV10-3 and TRBJ2-2; 9 bases are a match to TRBD2. There are 17 residues in the CDR3. Germline CDR1 and CDR2: ENHRY and SYGVKD. The trim removed 5 bases at V and 8 bases at J, leaving 15 bases unmatched. The CDR3 DNA sequence: TGTGCCATCAGTCGGAATAGCGGGGGACCCTCACAGGGGGAGCTGTTTTTT. Encoded protein: CAISRNSGGPSQGELFF.

CDR3 bases: TGTGCCAGCAGGGCCGGGACAGGGGTTGGCTACACCTTC. The encoded protein is CASRAGTGVGYTF. The V call is TRBV9, the J call TRBJ1-2, with 10 bases identical to TRBD1. The CDR3 consists of 13 residues. The germline CDR1 and CDR2 sequences are SGDLS and YYNGEE. V lost 5 bases and J lost 7; bases outside the gene matches: 5.